The 5 T cell receptor beta chains reported below all come from one sample, sequenced in a study of control samples from healthy donors and cancer patients. Assay used: immunoSEQ multiplex PCR; TCRdb lists only in-frame clones, some missing. The sample yields around 200,000 clones, about nine tenths seen once. What was sequenced was blood. The receptors shown here come from a woman in her thirties in good health.

This chain joins TRBV7-9 and TRBJ2-1; D unresolved. Germline V gives CDR1 SEHNR, CDR2 FQNEAQ (reference sequence). This CDR3 has 11 residues. Trimming cost V 6 bases and J 7 bases, with 7 bases left between them. Here the CDR3 reads CASRDVNEQFF. CDR3 sequence (DNA): TGTGCCAGCAGAGACGTAAATGAGCAGTTCTTC.

Regarding this clone: At the DNA level, this CDR3 is encoded by other sequences in the same sample as well. The gene calls are TRBV2 and TRBJ2-5; D may match TRBD1 or TRBD2 (6 bases each). The V gene lost 3 bases and the J gene lost 5 bases, with 16 bases spanning the gap. The CDR3 sequence is 15 residues long. Germline V gene lookup returns CDR1 SNHLY and CDR2 FYNNEI. The CDR3: CASSETGAGGETQYF. CDR3 in DNA: TGTGCCAGCAGTGAGACGGGGGCGGGTGGGGAGACCCAGTACTTC.

The chain uses TRBV25-1 and TRBJ2-7; 7 nucleotides match TRBD1. The CDR3 is 14 amino acids. The trim removed 3 bases at V and 2 bases at J, leaving 4 bases unmatched. Germline V lookup: CDR1 MGHDK, CDR2 SYGVNS. CDR3 region: CASSDSQGAYEQYF. CDR3 DNA sequence: TGTGCCAGCAGTGACTCCCAGGGGGCCTACGAGCAGTACTTC.

V and J are TRBV5-1 and TRBJ1-6; 7 nucleotides agree with TRBD1. This CDR3 has 14 amino acids. The ends lost 5 bases at V and 4 bases at J; junction bases unmatched: 3. The germline gives CDR1 SGHRS, CDR2 YFSETQ. The CDR3 here is CASSSGGYNSPLHF. The CDR3 bases are TGCGCCAGCAGTTCAGGGGGGTATAATTCACCCCTCCACTTT.

The V and J genes are TRBV7-2 and TRBJ1-1; the match to TRBD1 covers 7 bases. The J segment lost 3 bases and the V segment lost 1 base, leaving 2 bases of the junction unmatched. The germline V gene encodes CDR1 SGHTA and CDR2 FQGNSA. This CDR3 is 14 amino acids long. DNA of the CDR3: TGTGCCAGCAGCTTAGGCAGGGGGGACACTGAAGCTTTCTTT. As protein: CASSLGRGDTEAFF.